The clone carrying this T cell receptor beta chain was counted ten times or more. Its antigen is unidentified. Amplification of TCR alpha and beta CDR3 regions from RNA used iRepertoire nested multiplex PCR. TCRdb re-analysed the multiplex PCR reads in MiXCR, keeping a single row per CDR3 protein. The sample carries some 190,000 distinct CDR3 sequences, approximately 30% recorded once. The sample belongs to a study of glioma-infiltrating T cells. Study observations and caveats: Only very few CDR3 sequences appeared in both tissue and blood. Gliomas, especially low-grade, showed above-expected tissue-blood divergence; non-neoplastic patients showed below.

Germline V gene lookup returns CDR1 KGHSH and CDR2 LQKENI. Trimming shortened V by 3 bases and J by 3 bases, and 11 bases separated the two germline ends. This CDR3 contains 14 residues. Sequenced: glioma tissue, nonneoplastic brain tissue, or PBMCs (not recorded which). The receptor was isolated from a human donor with low-grade glioma or glioblastoma, undergoing nonglioma brain surgery, or in good health (not recorded which). The chain recombines TRBV18 with TRBJ1-1; no clear D gene. Written as DNA, the CDR3 is TGTGCCAGCTCACCCGGAAGGACGGACACTGAAGCTTTCTTT. This translates into CASSPGRTDTEAFF.